Listed below are T cell receptor beta chains from one sample, sequenced in a study of T cell responses to AZD1222 COVID-19 vaccine. Method: immunoSEQ multiplex PCR; TCRdb's copy keeps in-frame clones and lacks some. The table includes 57,000 or so clones, approximately 89% detected once. The sequencing here drew on peripheral blood, taken on day 0 of MenACWY control vaccination. The source is an adult in good health. Each CDR3 is given with its conserved first and last residue. A D gene is named only where the DNA matches it firmly. Rows give clone size only sometimes, using once, few, many, or a class for an expanded clone.

v_call,d_call,clone_size,j_call,cdr3_aa,cdr3_nt
TRBV11-3,NA,NA,TRBJ2-7,CASSLDETYEQYF,TGTGCCAGCAGCTTGGACGAAACCTACGAGCAGTACTTC
TRBV7-8,NA,NA,TRBJ2-7,CASSLLGGTVSSYEQYF,TGTGCCAGCAGCTTACTTGGTGGGACTGTTAGCTCCTACGAGCAGTACTTC
TRBV7-8,TRBD1,NA,TRBJ1-1,CASSKGQGGAEAFF,TGTGCCAGCAGCAAGGGACAGGGCGGGGCTGAAGCTTTCTTT
TRBV9,NA,NA,TRBJ2-1,CASSVATRGDEQFF,TGTGCCAGCAGCGTAGCTACTAGAGGAGATGAGCAGTTCTTC
TRBV19,NA,NA,TRBJ1-6,CASSAGTPRNSPLHF,TGTGCCAGTAGTGCCGGGACACCCAGGAATTCACCCCTCCACTTT
TRBV11-2,TRBD1,NA,TRBJ2-2,CASSPDRVGGELFF,TGTGCCAGCAGCCCCGACAGGGTCGGCGGGGAGCTGTTTTTT
TRBV7-9,NA,NA,TRBJ1-1,CASSFSLNTEAFF,TGTGCCAGCAGCTTCTCGTTGAACACTGAAGCTTTCTTT
TRBV19,TRBD2,NA,TRBJ2-1,CASSIVVGGLAVKLEQFF,TGTGCCAGTAGTATAGTAGTGGGCGGACTAGCGGTCAAGCTTGAGCAGTTCTTC
TRBV27,NA,NA,TRBJ2-7,CASSLGGGVQWEQYF,TGTGCCAGCAGTTTGGGAGGGGGGGTACAGTGGGAGCAGTACTTC
TRBV19,NA,once,TRBJ1-5,CASTRDTGRGQPQHF,TGTGCCAGTACCCGGGACACCGGGCGGGGTCAGCCCCAGCATTTT
TRBV6-5,NA,once,TRBJ1-3,CASSTGPGNTIYF,TGTGCCAGCAGCACGGGACCGGGAAACACCATATATTTT
TRBV4-1,NA,NA,TRBJ1-5,CASSQDADGKPSNQPQHF,TGCGCCAGCAGCCAAGATGCAGACGGAAAACCTAGCAATCAGCCCCAGCATTTT
TRBV6-5,TRBD2,NA,TRBJ2-7,CASSRTSGRYEQYF,TGTGCCAGCAGCAGGACTAGCGGGAGATACGAGCAGTACTTC
TRBV6-2/TRBV6-3,TRBD1,NA,TRBJ2-7,CASSQMHRGQNYEQYF,TGTGCCAGCAGTCAAATGCACAGGGGTCAAAACTACGAGCAGTACTTC
TRBV4-3,TRBD1,NA,TRBJ1-6,CASSQARDRHNSPLHF,TGCGCCAGCAGCCAAGCCAGGGACAGACATAATTCACCCCTCCACTTT
TRBV29-1,TRBD2,NA,TRBJ2-7,CSVTQGLAAYEQYF,TGCAGCGTCACCCAAGGCCTAGCGGCCTACGAGCAGTACTTC
TRBV27,NA,NA,TRBJ2-7,CASSPIEPRPLYEQYF,TGTGCCAGCAGTCCTATAGAGCCCCGGCCCCTCTACGAGCAGTACTTC
TRBV15,TRBD2,NA,TRBJ2-1,CATSPLLAGHYNEQFF,TGTGCCACCAGCCCCCTACTAGCGGGCCACTACAATGAGCAGTTCTTC
TRBV5-6,NA,few,TRBJ1-5,CASSLRQALNQPQHF,TGTGCCAGCAGCTTGAGGCAGGCGTTGAATCAGCCCCAGCATTTT
TRBV20-1,NA,NA,TRBJ1-2,CSAEADGYTF,TGCAGTGCCGAGGCGGATGGCTACACCTTC
TRBV4-3,NA,NA,TRBJ1-3,CASSQEFATFGNTIYF,TGCGCCAGCAGCCAAGAATTCGCGACGTTCGGAAACACCATATATTTT
TRBV6-5,TRBD2,once,TRBJ2-1,CASSYPKGGGDNEQFF,TGTGCCAGCAGTTACCCCAAGGGTGGGGGGGACAATGAGCAGTTCTTC
TRBV30,NA,NA,TRBJ2-1,CAWSSLLYNEQFF,TGTGCCTGGAGTAGTCTCCTATACAATGAGCAGTTCTTC
TRBV27,NA,NA,TRBJ2-6,CASSLRGANVLTF,TGTGCCAGCAGTTTACGGGGGGCCAACGTCCTGACTTTC
TRBV5-1,NA,NA,TRBJ1-4,CASSLMGSGANEKLFF,TGCGCCAGCAGCCTCATGGGGTCCGGGGCTAATGAAAAACTGTTTTTT
TRBV11-2,NA,NA,TRBJ1-1,CASSLALMNTEAFF,TGTGCCAGCAGCTTAGCTCTAATGAACACTGAAGCTTTCTTT
TRBV6-5,TRBD1,NA,TRBJ1-5,CASSTGEDQPQHF,TGTGCCAGCAGTACAGGGGAGGATCAGCCCCAGCATTTT
TRBV30,TRBD1,few,TRBJ2-7,CAWTHSGGGYEQYF,TGTGCCTGGACTCATTCAGGGGGCGGGTACGAGCAGTACTTC
TRBV19,NA,NA,TRBJ2-6,CASKQSGSFSGANVLTF,TGTGCCAGTAAGCAATCGGGCAGCTTCTCTGGGGCCAACGTCCTGACTTTC
TRBV25-1,NA,NA,TRBJ2-7,CASSEGLTYEQYF,TGTGCCAGCAGCGAGGGACTGACCTACGAGCAGTACTTC
TRBV28,TRBD1,NA,TRBJ2-3,CASSIYGQGHSDTQYF,TGTGCCAGCAGTATCTACGGACAGGGTCATTCAGATACGCAGTATTTT
TRBV7-9,TRBD2,few,TRBJ2-7,CASRGTSGTYEQYF,TGTGCCAGCAGGGGGACTAGCGGAACCTACGAGCAGTACTTC
TRBV18,NA,NA,TRBJ2-3,CASSLQAGKTDTQYF,TGTGCCAGCTCCCTACAGGCGGGCAAAACAGATACGCAGTATTTT
TRBV6-5,NA,NA,TRBJ2-7,CASRGLRNEQYF,TGTGCCAGCAGGGGACTGCGGAACGAGCAGTACTTC
TRBV7-9,NA,NA,TRBJ2-5,CASSLGLRGSQETQYF,TGTGCCAGCAGCTTAGGATTACGGGGATCCCAAGAGACCCAGTACTTC
TRBV19,NA,once,TRBJ1-5,CASSLSPVPRTHQPQHF,TGTGCCAGTAGTCTAAGCCCCGTCCCCCGGACACATCAGCCCCAGCATTTT
TRBV7-6,NA,NA,TRBJ2-7,CASSLETGGSVIGQYF,TGTGCCAGCAGCTTAGAGACAGGAGGGAGCGTGATCGGGCAGTACTTC
TRBV6-5,NA,once,TRBJ1-2,CASSYGGWGYTF,TGTGCCAGCAGTTACGGGGGCTGGGGCTACACCTTC
TRBV30,NA,NA,TRBJ2-6,CAWSLGSGANVLTF,TGTGCCTGGAGCCTGGGGTCTGGGGCCAACGTCCTGACTTTC
TRBV14,TRBD1,NA,TRBJ1-1,CASSHGGQVTEAFF,TGTGCCAGCAGCCACGGAGGACAGGTGACTGAAGCTTTCTTT
TRBV5-4,TRBD1,NA,TRBJ2-7,CASSQGTGVYEQYF,TGTGCCAGCAGCCAAGGGACAGGGGTGTACGAGCAGTACTTC
TRBV24-1,NA,NA,TRBJ1-5,CATRGWGQPQHF,TGTGCCACCAGGGGTTGGGGTCAGCCCCAGCATTTT
TRBV9,TRBD2,NA,TRBJ2-7,CASSGTSGSGVYEQYF,TGTGCCAGCAGCGGGACTAGCGGCTCAGGGGTCTACGAGCAGTACTTC
TRBV19,NA,NA,TRBJ2-2,CASSIAGRTTSGELFF,TGTGCCAGTAGTATAGCTGGACGAACGACGTCCGGGGAGCTGTTTTTT
TRBV4-3,NA,once,TRBJ1-2,CASSQAEYYGYTF,TGCGCCAGCAGCCAAGCAGAGTACTATGGCTACACCTTC
TRBV4-1,TRBD1,NA,TRBJ2-1,CASSQVSRGRNEQFF,TGCGCCAGCAGCCAAGTGAGCAGGGGGCGAAATGAGCAGTTCTTC